These 19 T cell receptor beta chains originate from one sample sequenced in a study of T cell changes during pregnancy in multiple sclerosis. TCRdb keeps only in-frame clones here, not all; method: immunoSEQ multiplex PCR. Of 18,000 or so clones in the sample, nearly 90% were seen once. Sequences were derived from CD8+ T cells from peripheral blood mononuclear cells, sampled in the second trimester of pregnancy. The source of these receptors is a female donor in good health, enrolled as a control in a pregnancy study.

V and J are TRBV7-9 and TRBJ2-5; 11 bases line up with TRBD2. From germline, CDR1 is SEHNR and CDR2 FQNEAQ (reference sequence). Losses at the gene ends were 3 bases for V and 6 bases for J; bases not matched to a gene: 6. The CDR3 is 15 residues long. The CDR3 DNA reads as TGTGCCAGCAGCTTGTCTAGCGGGGGGCTAAAGACCCAGTACTTC. Amino acid sequence: CASSLSSGGLKTQYF.

The count of this clone is one. This chain links TRBV7-8 with TRBJ2-7, with D perhaps matching TRBD2 (6 bases). Trimming took off 1 base at V and 3 bases at J, with 13 bases between the two ends. The CDR3 loop spans 15 amino acids. Germline V gene sequence: CDR1 SGHVS, CDR2 FQNEAQ. The CDR3 region has the DNA TGTGCCAGCAGCTTAGAGGTCCAGGGAGGCTACGAGCAGTACTTC. Translating it yields CASSLEVQGGYEQYF. Full variable domain (outside the CDR3, taken from reference TRBV7-8 and TRBJ2-7): GAGVSQSPRYKVAKRGQDVALRCDPISGHVSLFWYQQALGQGPEFLTYFQNEAQLDKSGLPSDRFFAERPEGSVSTLKIQRTQQEDSAVYLCASSLEVQGGYEQYFGPGTRLTVT.

This sequence joins TRBV15 and TRBJ2-7, with 9 bases identical to TRBD2. This CDR3 contains 14 residues. J gave up 3 bases and V 1 base, and 1 base lay outside the gene matches. Germline V lookup: CDR1 LNHNV, CDR2 YYDKDF (reference sequence). CDR3 DNA sequence: TGTGCCACCAGCAGAGGGCGGGGGGGCTACGAGCAGTACTTC. Translation gives CATSRGRGGYEQYF.

The chain joins TRBV27 to TRBJ2-1; a weak D match, TRBD1 (6 bases). Between the trimmed V and J ends, which lost 2 bases and 7 bases, there was a span of 12 bases. Germline assignment: CDR1 MNHEY and CDR2 SMNVEV (reference sequence). The CDR3 consists of 14 residues. The CDR3 coding sequence is TGTGCCAGCAGTTTACCCGGACAGTCTAATGAGCAGTTCTTC. Its protein product is CASSLPGQSNEQFF.

This clone appeared a single time. The rearrangement links TRBV27 to TRBJ2-1; D is unclear. The germline V gene encodes CDR1 MNHEY and CDR2 SMNVEV (reference sequence). Trimming took 5 bases from V and 0 from J, leaving 8 bases between them. The CDR3 is made up of 14 amino acids. The DNA of the CDR3 is TGTGCCAGCAGTATCTTTAGCTCCTACAATGAGCAGTTCTTC. This encodes CASSIFSSYNEQFF.

CDR3 DNA sequence: TGTGCCAGCAGCTATCGACAGGGGGACGTTCAGCCCCAGCATTTT. Protein: CASSYRQGDVQPQHF. The chain joins TRBV7-8 to TRBJ1-5, with 9 nucleotides matching TRBD1. The junction had 7 bases not matched to a gene; V was cut back by 4 bases and J by 6 bases. The CDR3 has 15 amino acids. Germline CDR1 reads SGHVS; CDR2 reads FQNEAQ.

The gene calls are TRBV6-1 and TRBJ2-1; 8 bases map to TRBD2. Germline-derived CDR1 and CDR2 are MNHNS and SASEGT. CDR3 size: 15 residues. With V trimmed by 7 bases and J by 2 bases, 7 bases remained unmatched. The CDR3 loop is CASTISGGTYNEQFF. CDR3 coding DNA: TGTGCCAGCACCATCAGCGGGGGAACCTACAATGAGCAGTTCTTC.

The chain recombines TRBV6-1 with TRBJ2-1; 8 nucleotides align to TRBD1. Losses at the gene ends were 1 base for V and 7 bases for J; bases not matched to a gene: 6. The CDR3 has 15 residues. Germline lookup yields CDR1 MNHNS and CDR2 SASEGT. Here the CDR3 DNA reads TGTGCCAGCAGTGAAGTGACAGGGGAAGGGAATGAGCAGTTCTTC. Translation: CASSEVTGEGNEQFF.

This clone has only a few counts. The chain joins TRBV25-1 to TRBJ2-2, with D perhaps matching TRBD1 (5 bases). The CDR3 runs to 14 residues. Germline CDR1 is MGHDK and CDR2 is SYGVNS. V was trimmed by 2 bases and J by 6 bases, leaving 10 bases between them. In DNA form, the CDR3 reads TGTGCCAGCAGTGAAGGACACGATGCCGGGGAGCTGTTTTTT. Residues: CASSEGHDAGELFF.

The chain joins TRBV5-8 to TRBJ2-1; D call uncertain. The CDR3 totals 14 residues. V gave up 4 bases and J gave up 0 bases, with 8 bases separating them. Germline V gene sequence: CDR1 SGHTS, CDR2 YDEGEE. The CDR3 protein is CASSAESSYNEQFF. DNA for the CDR3: TGTGCCAGCAGCGCGGAGAGCTCCTACAATGAGCAGTTCTTC. Full variable domain (remainder filled in from reference TRBV5-8 and TRBJ2-1): EAGVTQSPTHLIKTRGQQATLRCSPISGHTSVYWYQQALGLGLQFLLWYDEGEERNRGNFPPRFSGRQFPNYSSELNVNALELEDSALYLCASSAESSYNEQFFGPGTRLTVL.

This chain joins TRBV19 and TRBJ1-1; weak D call: TRBD1 (6 bases). V was trimmed by 1 base and J by 5 bases, leaving 14 bases between them. The CDR3 has 15 amino acids. Germline V gene data show CDR1 as LNHDA and CDR2 as SQIVND (reference sequence). The CDR3 sequence is CASSIGTRGGTEAFF. The CDR3 coding sequence is TGTGCCAGTAGTATAGGGACCAGGGGTGGAACTGAAGCTTTCTTT.

A note on this clone: The sample carries other DNA sequences with the same CDR3. The chain couples TRBV13 to TRBJ2-7; maybe TRBD2 (5 bases). Germline CDR1 PRHDT, CDR2 FYEKMQ (reference sequence). Trimming took off 0 bases at V and 4 bases at J, with 7 bases between the two ends. The CDR3 covers 13 residues. The CDR3 protein is CASSLGLAYEQYF. The CDR3 bases are TGTGCCAGCAGCTTAGGTCTAGCATACGAGCAGTACTTC.

The chain employs TRBV27 and TRBJ1-2, with 9 bases fitting TRBD1. Germline assignment: CDR1 MNHEY and CDR2 SMNVEV (reference sequence). The CDR3 runs to 13 residues. Trimming removed 8 bases from V and 8 bases from J; junction bases left unmatched: 9. CDR3 loop: CASGTGPSPGYTF. Here the CDR3 DNA reads TGTGCCAGCGGGACAGGGCCCAGTCCGGGCTACACCTTC.

The genes are TRBV28 and TRBJ1-1; TRBD1 might be the D (5 bases). V was trimmed by 5 bases and J by 10 bases, leaving 20 bases between them. The CDR3 loop spans 14 amino acids. Germline CDR1 reads MDHEN; CDR2 reads SYDVKM. For the CDR3, the DNA is TGTGCCAGCAGTCCACATCTCGGGGGGAAGCTAGCTTTCTTT. This gives the protein CASSPHLGGKLAFF.

This clone was detected only once. This chain uses TRBV7-9 with TRBJ2-7, with 8 bases aligning to TRBD1. This CDR3 is built from 18 residues. J gave up 6 bases and V 0 bases, and 16 bases lay outside the gene matches. CDR1 is SEHNR, CDR2 FQNEAQ, per germline (reference sequence). This CDR3 is CASSLAGRGTGIMGEQYF. The DNA for the CDR3 is TGTGCCAGCAGCTTAGCGGGTCGGGGGACAGGTATAATGGGCGAGCAGTACTTC.

The chain links TRBV27 to TRBJ2-1, with TRBD2 as a possible D gene (7 bases). This CDR3 is 15 amino acids long. The germline gives CDR1 MNHEY, CDR2 SMNVEV (reference sequence). The V end was cut by 2 bases, the J end by 8 bases, with 16 bases between. The CDR3 is CASSLRGGALHEQFF. CDR3 DNA: TGTGCCAGCAGTTTAAGAGGGGGGGCCCTGCATGAGCAGTTCTTC.

This clone was detected once. The chain is built from TRBV4-1 and TRBJ2-7; TRBD1 matches at 9 bases. CDR1 is MGHRA and CDR2 is YSYEKL in the germline V gene. V was clipped by 2 bases and J by 7 bases; unmatched bases: 15. This CDR3 contains 17 residues. As DNA, the CDR3 is TGCGCCAGCAGCCAATTTACTCCGGGACAGGGAAGGAGGGAGCAGTACTTC. It codes for CASSQFTPGQGRREQYF.

The V and J genes are TRBV7-3 and TRBJ1-3; D perhaps matches TRBD1 (5 bases). Germline V gives CDR1 SGHTA, CDR2 FQGTGA. The CDR3 has 15 amino acids. V shed 3 bases and J shed 1 base, with 10 bases lying between them. CDR3 DNA: TGTGCCAGCAGCTTGCCCCAGGGATCTGGAAACACCATATATTTT. Amino acids: CASSLPQGSGNTIYF.

V usage is TRBV10-2 and J usage is TRBJ2-1; D remains ambiguous. Germline V gives CDR1 WSHSY, CDR2 SAAADI. The CDR3 length is 12 residues. V was clipped by 5 bases and J by 7 bases, with 9 bases between them. Here the CDR3 DNA reads TGCGCCAGCAGTCTAAAGAGAAATGAGCAGTTCTTC. Protein sequence: CASSLKRNEQFF.